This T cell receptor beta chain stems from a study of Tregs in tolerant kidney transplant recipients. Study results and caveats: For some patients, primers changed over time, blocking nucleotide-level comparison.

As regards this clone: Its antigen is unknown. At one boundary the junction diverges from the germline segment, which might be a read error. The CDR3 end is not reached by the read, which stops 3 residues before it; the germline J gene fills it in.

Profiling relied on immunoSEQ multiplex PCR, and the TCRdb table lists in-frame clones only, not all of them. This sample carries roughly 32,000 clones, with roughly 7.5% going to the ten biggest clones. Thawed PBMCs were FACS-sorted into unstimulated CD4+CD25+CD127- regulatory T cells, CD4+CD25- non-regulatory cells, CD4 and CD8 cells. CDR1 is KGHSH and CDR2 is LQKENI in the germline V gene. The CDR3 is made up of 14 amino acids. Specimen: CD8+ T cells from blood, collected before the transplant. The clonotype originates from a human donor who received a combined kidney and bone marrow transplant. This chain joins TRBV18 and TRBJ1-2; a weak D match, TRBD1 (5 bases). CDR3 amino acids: CAGSPFDSNYGYTF. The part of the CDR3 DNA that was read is TGTGCCGGCTCACCCTTTGACAGTAACTATGGC. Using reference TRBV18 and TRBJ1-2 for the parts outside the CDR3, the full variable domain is NAGVMQNPRHLVRRRGQEARLRCSPMKGHSHVYWYRQLPEEGLKFMVYLQKENIIDESGMPKERFSAEFPKEGPSILRIQQVVRGDSAAYFCAGSPFDSNYGYTFGSGTRLTVV.